The 32 T cell receptor beta chains presented below share a single source sample, sequenced in a study of T-cell reconstitution after alpha-beta-depleted transplantation in children. Their antigen targets remain unknown. Overall study findings and caveats: It was newly produced T cells that mostly accounted for T-cell counts and diversity one year after transplant.

Unique molecular identifiers were used to barcode this TCRbeta library. MiXCR, applied by TCRdb to the PCR reads, yields one record per CDR3 protein. The profile covers about 290,000 distinct CDR3 sequences, with over 7% appearing a single time and 9.1% taken by the ten largest. The specimen was peripheral blood, collected 360 days after TCRalphabeta/CD19-depleted stem cell transplant. Receptors were obtained from a female patient aged 2-9 years who had a stem cell transplant for Fanconi anemia, so the T cells may come from the graft donor.

The chain couples TRBV27 to TRBJ2-1; TRBD2 agrees at 10 bases. Trimming took 1 base from V and 3 from J; bases not matched to a gene: 9. The CDR3 is 18 residues long. Germline CDR1 MNHEY, CDR2 SMNVEV (reference sequence). The CDR3 spells CASSLWGAGGSGYNEQFF. Written as DNA, the CDR3 is TGTGCCAGCAGTTTATGGGGAGCGGGAGGGTCCGGCTACAATGAGCAGTTCTTC.

This clonotype was observed many times. V usage is TRBV12-3 or TRBV12-4 and J usage is TRBJ2-2; D is possibly TRBD1 (6 bases). This CDR3 has 14 amino acids. Trimming left V 7 bases short and J 5 bases short, with 14 bases between. The CDR3 region is CASTKNRVTGELFF. CDR3 bases: TGTGCCAGCACCAAAAACAGGGTTACCGGGGAGCTGTTTTTT.

This clonotype has more than one count but fewer than ten. J is TRBJ1-6 and V is TRBV11-1; 8 bases are shared with TRBD1. CDR1 is SGHAT, CDR2 FQDESV, per germline (reference sequence). The CDR3 is made up of 18 amino acids. J was trimmed by 4 bases and V by 1 base; bases with no gene match: 9. The CDR3 DNA reads TGTGCCAGCAGCTTAGGAGGACAGGGAGGGTCGTATAATTCACCCCTCCACTTT. It is translated as CASSLGGQGGSYNSPLHF.

This clonotype appeared many times. The V and J genes are TRBV29-1 and TRBJ2-7; possible D gene TRBD1, 6 bases. From germline, CDR1 is SQVTM and CDR2 ANQGSEA. The CDR3 extends over 13 amino acids. V was clipped by 4 bases and J by 1 base, with 11 bases between them. The CDR3 region has the DNA TGCAGCGTTGGCGGAGGACAGTCCTACGAGCAGTACTTC. This sequence encodes CSVGGGQSYEQYF.

The rearrangement links TRBV7-2 to TRBJ2-7, with unresolved D. The CDR3 has 15 amino acids. Germline CDR1 SGHTA, CDR2 FQGNSA. Deletions cut 4 bases from V and 2 bases from J, with 15 bases between. This CDR3 reads CASSSLLGSAYEQYF. The CDR3 coding sequence is TGTGCCAGCAGCTCCCTTCTCGGGTCCGCCTACGAGCAGTACTTC.

This clonotype has ten or more counts. The gene calls are TRBV18 and TRBJ1-1; D is unclear. The CDR3 spans 15 residues. The V and J ends lost 3 bases and 5 bases respectively, with 16 bases between them. The V gene's germline CDR1 is KGHSH and CDR2 LQKENI. CDR3 region: CASSPRNEEATEAFF. The CDR3 nucleotides read TGTGCCAGCTCACCGAGAAACGAGGAAGCGACTGAAGCTTTCTTT.

The CDR3 protein is CASSIDSIRHYGYTF. The DNA of the CDR3 is TGTGCCAGTAGTATTGACAGTATTCGGCACTATGGCTACACCTTC. The chain joins TRBV19 to TRBJ1-2; D possibly corresponds to TRBD1 (5 bases). This CDR3 has 15 residues. Germline lookup yields CDR1 LNHDA and CDR2 SQIVND (reference sequence). The V gene lost 3 bases and the J gene lost 3 bases, with 14 bases spanning the gap.

This clonotype appeared many times. The CDR3 sequence: CASSFSWRAELSEDTEAFF. CDR3 coding DNA: TGTGCCAGCAGTTTTTCTTGGAGGGCGGAACTCTCGGAGGACACTGAAGCTTTCTTT. The V call is TRBV12-3 or TRBV12-4, the J call TRBJ1-1, with D unclear. CDR3 size: 19 residues. V was shortened by 3 bases and J by 3 bases, with 26 bases between the two germline ends.

This clonotype was observed many times. The CDR3 loop reads CASMVAGGFDTEAFF. CDR3 nucleotide sequence: TGTGCCAGCATGGTGGCAGGGGGCTTCGACACTGAAGCTTTCTTT. The rearrangement links TRBV12-3 or TRBV12-4 to TRBJ1-1, with 8 bases lining up with TRBD1. The CDR3 loop spans 15 amino acids. The V segment lost 7 bases and the J segment 3 bases; nucleotides outside the gene matches: 10.

Many counts were recorded for this clonotype. V usage is TRBV10-2 and J usage is TRBJ2-7, with 9 nucleotides matching TRBD1. Trimming at V came to 4 bases and at J to 0 bases, leaving 7 bases not matched to a gene. CDR1 WSHSY and CDR2 SAAADI come from the germline V gene. The CDR3 is made up of 16 amino acids. The CDR3: CASSARTGADSYEQYV. DNA for the CDR3: TGCGCCAGCAGTGCTAGGACAGGGGCTGACTCCTACGAGCAGTACGTC.

Many counts were recorded for this clonotype. The chain recombines TRBV6-2 or TRBV6-3 with TRBJ2-5; D is unresolved. Germline CDR1 is MNHEY and CDR2 is SVGEGT. The CDR3 length is 15 residues. The V gene lost 2 bases and the J gene lost 4 bases, with 14 bases spanning the gap. CDR3 bases: TGTGCCAGCAGTTACGGGTACCTCCTCGTAGAGACCCAGTACTTC. It translates to CASSYGYLLVETQYF.

This clonotype has at least ten counts. This chain links TRBV12-3 or TRBV12-4 with TRBJ1-3; perhaps TRBD1 as D (5 bases). This CDR3 spans 12 amino acids. Trimming took off 10 bases at V and 7 bases at J, with 14 bases between the two ends. The CDR3 DNA follows: TGTGCCACCTGTTCAGGGTTCAACACCATATATTTT. Translation: CATCSGFNTIYF.

This clonotype appeared many times. This chain uses TRBV5-6 with TRBJ2-3; D is possibly TRBD2 (5 bases). Germline V gene sequence: CDR1 SGHDT, CDR2 YYEEEE. Between the trimmed V and J ends, which lost 6 bases and 2 bases, there was a span of 13 bases. The CDR3 extends over 14 amino acids. The CDR3 region has the DNA TGTGCCAGCATAAGCGTCGGGGTCACAGATACGCAGTATTTT. This translates into CASISVGVTDTQYF.

The table lists this clonotype with many counts. The chain is built from TRBV7-2 and TRBJ2-3; D unresolved. Germline V gene sequence: CDR1 SGHTA, CDR2 FQGNSA. Trimming pared 5 bases from V and 2 bases from J, leaving 5 bases between. This CDR3 has 12 residues. CDR3 coding DNA: TGTGCCAGCAGCATTTACACAGATACGCAGTATTTT. Its translation: CASSIYTDTQYF.

This clonotype has more than one count but fewer than ten. The chain combines TRBV20-1 with TRBJ1-1, with D possibly being TRBD1 (5 bases). The CDR3 is 15 residues long. The V end was cut by 5 bases, the J end by 4 bases, with 20 bases between. CDR1 is DFQATT, CDR2 SNEGSKA, per germline (reference sequence). The CDR3 region is CSAPWARGFGTEAFF. The CDR3 nucleotides are TGCAGTGCTCCTTGGGCTAGGGGATTCGGCACTGAAGCTTTCTTT.

This clonotype was seen many times. V gene TRBV27 combines with J gene TRBJ1-5, with D hard to call. Germline V gene lookup returns CDR1 MNHEY and CDR2 SMNVEV (reference sequence). The V end was cut by 7 bases, the J end by 7 bases, with 8 bases between. The CDR3 length is 11 residues. CDR3 in amino acids: CASTTEQPQHF. The CDR3 DNA sequence: TGTGCCAGCACCACGGAACAGCCCCAGCATTTT.

This clonotype was seen repeatedly, ten times or more. The genes are TRBV28 and TRBJ1-1; D call uncertain. Per germline, CDR1 MDHEN and CDR2 SYDVKM. The V and J ends lost 9 bases and 0 bases respectively, with 11 bases between them. The CDR3 has 13 amino acids. Written as DNA, the CDR3 is TGTGCCAGTCGGGCCCCCCTGAACACTGAAGCTTTCTTT. Translating it yields CASRAPLNTEAFF.

The gene calls are TRBV28 and TRBJ1-2, with TRBD1 matching over 8 bases. V lost 1 base to trimming and J lost 4 bases; unmatched junction nucleotides: 8. CDR1 is MDHEN and CDR2 is SYDVKM in the germline V gene. The CDR3 sequence is 16 residues long. In DNA, the CDR3 is TGTGCCAGCAGTTTATTGGGACAGGCTTTGGGCTATGGCTACACCTTC. Protein sequence: CASSLLGQALGYGYTF.

This clonotype was observed a few times. The chain employs TRBV5-5 and TRBJ2-7; D unresolved. Trimming pared 3 bases from V and 2 bases from J, leaving 18 bases between. Germline V gene lookup returns CDR1 SGHKS and CDR2 YYEKEE (reference sequence). The length of the CDR3 is 16 residues. The CDR3 loop is CASSSALLGITYEQYF. The CDR3 DNA follows: TGTGCCAGCAGCTCGGCTCTTTTGGGGATCACCTACGAGCAGTACTTC.

Comment on this clonotype: A read error may produce the germline difference seen at one junction end. The chain recombines TRBV3-1 with TRBJ2-1; D assignment may be TRBD1 or TRBD2 (5 bases each). Germline CDR1 and CDR2: LGHDT and YNNKEL (reference sequence). This CDR3 is 15 amino acids long. The DNA for the CDR3 is TGTGCCACCAGCAAGCAGCTCCGGGGCTTGAATGAGCAGTTCTTC. This gives the protein CATSKQLRGLNEQFF.

This clonotype was counted only a few times. The V call is TRBV20-1, the J call TRBJ2-1; D remains ambiguous. This CDR3 is built from 18 residues. CDR1 and CDR2 (germline): DFQATT, SNEGSKA (reference sequence). V shed 1 base and J shed 1 base, with 20 bases lying between them. The CDR3 protein is CSARAPPGSGSSYNEQFF. CDR3 sequence (DNA): TGCAGTGCTAGAGCCCCTCCCGGGTCCGGGTCGTCCTACAATGAGCAGTTCTTC.

The chain carries TRBV5-1 and TRBJ1-2, with 11 bases aligning to TRBD1. The V and J ends lost 5 bases and 7 bases, in that order; junction bases with no gene match: 22. The CDR3 is 19 residues long. Germline loops: CDR1 SGHRS, CDR2 YFSETQ. The CDR3 sequence is CASRNSPRDRGGPLAGYTF. In DNA form, the CDR3 reads TGCGCCAGCAGAAACAGCCCCCGGGACAGGGGGGGCCCTTTGGCTGGCTACACCTTC.

The chain combines TRBV6-2 or TRBV6-3 with TRBJ1-1; D may be TRBD1 (6 bases). The CDR3 covers 14 residues. Trimming removed 6 bases at V and 1 base at J, with 12 bases between. CDR1 is MNHEY and CDR2 is SVGEGT in the germline V gene. The CDR3 DNA is TGTGCCAGCAGCTCGGGACATTGGAACACTGAAGCTTTCTTT. Protein: CASSSGHWNTEAFF.

This clonotype was counted at least ten times. The chain recombines TRBV7-2 with TRBJ2-7, with 8 positions matching TRBD1. Per the germline V gene, CDR1 is SGHTA and CDR2 is FQGNSA. CDR3 length equals 15 residues. The V and J ends lost 5 bases and 0 bases, in that order; junction bases with no gene match: 6. CDR3 loop: CASSTSGQASYEQYF. The CDR3 DNA sequence: TGTGCCAGCAGCACATCGGGACAGGCCTCCTACGAGCAGTACTTC.

The chain links TRBV18 to TRBJ2-1; D is uncertain. Germline V gives CDR1 KGHSH, CDR2 LQKENI. The CDR3 has 12 amino acids. The V gene lost 2 bases and the J gene lost 8 bases, with 7 bases spanning the gap. CDR3 sequence reads: CASSPMNDEQFF. CDR3 coding DNA: TGTGCCAGCTCACCAATGAATGATGAGCAGTTCTTC.

This clonotype was counted many times. The chain carries TRBV12-5 and TRBJ2-3; 8 positions match TRBD1. CDR1 is LGHNT and CDR2 is FRNRAP in the germline V gene. Unmatched junction bases numbered 2, after V lost 5 bases and J lost 7 bases. The CDR3 consists of 12 residues. The CDR3 coding sequence is TGTGCTAGTGGTGGGACAGGACATACGCAGTATTTT. The encoded protein is CASGGTGHTQYF. The full variable domain, in which reference TRBV12-5 and TRBJ2-3 provide the parts outside the CDR3, is DARVTQTPRHKVTEMGQEVTMRCQPILGHNTVFWYRQTMMQGLELLAYFRNRAPLDDSGMPKDRFSAEMPDATLATLKIQPSEPRDSAVYFCASGGTGHTQYFGPGTRLTVL.

The table lists this clonotype with many counts. The gene calls are TRBV29-1 and TRBJ1-1; D ambiguous. Trimming pared 3 bases from V and 6 bases from J, leaving 8 bases between. Looked up from germline, CDR1 is SQVTM and CDR2 is ANQGSEA. The CDR3 length is 11 residues. This CDR3 reads CSVDTSSEAFF. The CDR3 coding sequence is TGCAGCGTTGATACAAGTTCTGAAGCTTTCTTT.

The sample holds many counts of this clonotype. This chain joins TRBV11-1 and TRBJ2-1; D is ambiguous. Germline V gene data show CDR1 as SGHAT and CDR2 as FQDESV (reference sequence). V gave up 2 bases and J gave up 4 bases, with 15 bases separating them. This CDR3 contains 16 residues. The CDR3 sequence is CASSLRPGPGYNEQFF. CDR3 DNA sequence: TGTGCCAGCAGCTTACGTCCGGGCCCGGGTTACAATGAGCAGTTCTTC.

This clonotype came up a few times. This chain joins TRBV4-1 and TRBJ1-1; no reliable D call. Looked up from germline, CDR1 is MGHRA and CDR2 is YSYEKL. Trimming removed 3 bases at V and 2 bases at J, with 10 bases between. There are 14 residues in the CDR3. The CDR3 region is CASSQLGPNTEAFF. The CDR3 nucleotides are TGCGCCAGCAGCCAGCTCGGACCCAACACTGAAGCTTTCTTT.

The CDR3 is CASSSVGEQYV. The CDR3 DNA sequence: TGTGCCAGCAGCTCGGTTGGGGAGCAGTACGTC. The chain employs TRBV28 and TRBJ2-7, with D uncertain. V was pared by 6 bases and J by 7 bases, with 10 bases between. This CDR3 region has 11 residues. CDR1 and CDR2 from the germline V gene are MDHEN and SYDVKM.

This clonotype was counted many times. The J gene is TRBJ2-5, the V gene TRBV6-1, with D hard to call. V was shortened by 3 bases and J by 3 bases, with 2 bases between the two germline ends. CDR1 is MNHNS and CDR2 is SASEGT in the germline V gene. This CDR3 spans 11 amino acids. The chain's CDR3 is CASSEKETQYF. In DNA, the CDR3 is TGTGCCAGCAGTGAGAAAGAGACCCAGTACTTC.

Only a few counts were recorded for this clonotype. The CDR3 nucleotides read TGTGCCAGCAGTTTTTTCGCGACGTCCACCTTC. This codes for CASSFFATSTF. This rearrangement joins TRBV5-8 to TRBJ1-2; D is undetermined. The CDR3 is 11 amino acids. V shed 5 bases and J shed 13 bases, with 15 bases lying between them. Germline loops: CDR1 SGHTS, CDR2 YDEGEE.